The 25 T cell receptor beta chains listed next were all sequenced from one sample in a study of cytomegalovirus exposure and HLA in healthy donors. Clones were read by immunoSEQ multiplex PCR, and TCRdb kept only the in-frame ones, dropping some. Of 260,000 or so clones listed, roughly 90% are singletons. The specimen sequenced was PBMCs. These receptors were obtained from a woman aged 18-30 years in good health and CMV-seronegative.

The CDR3 DNA sequence: TGTGCCAGCAGCTTAGACATTTCTACGGGGAGCTCCTATAATTCACCCCTCCACTTT. Translated: CASSLDISTGSSYNSPLHF. This chain links TRBV7-9 with TRBJ1-6; D ambiguous. The CDR3 is made up of 19 amino acids. Trimming cost V 1 base and J 0 bases, with 16 bases left between them. Per the germline V gene, CDR1 is SEHNR and CDR2 is FQNEAQ (reference sequence).

CDR3 bases: TGCGCCAGGGACCGGGACAGAGGCACAGATACGCAGTATTTT. Translated: CARDRDRGTDTQYF. The chain combines TRBV23-1 with TRBJ2-3, with TRBD1 matching 7 bases. TRBV23-1 is an open reading frame, and its role is uncertain. This CDR3 region has 14 residues. J lost 1 base, V lost 9 bases, and 7 bases had no gene match.

This chain links TRBV30 with TRBJ2-7, with TRBD2 as a possible D gene (6 bases). Trimming cost V 0 bases and J 3 bases, with 12 bases left between them. The CDR3 has 14 residues. The V gene's germline CDR1 is GTSNPN and CDR2 SVGIG (reference sequence). As DNA, the CDR3 is TGTGCCTGGAGTGTATGGCGGGGAGGCTACGAGCAGTACTTC. Residues: CAWSVWRGGYEQYF.

CDR3 loop: CASSLELAGGYNEQFF. The CDR3 DNA is TGCGCCAGCAGCTTGGAGCTAGCGGGAGGTTACAATGAGCAGTTCTTC. This rearrangement joins TRBV5-1 to TRBJ2-1; 11 positions match TRBD2. The CDR3 has 16 amino acids. Germline values: CDR1 SGHRS, CDR2 YFSETQ. Losses at the gene ends were 0 bases for V and 4 bases for J; bases not matched to a gene: 3.

The rearrangement links TRBV7-9 to TRBJ2-3, with 7 bases lining up with TRBD2. From germline, CDR1 is SEHNR and CDR2 FQNEAQ (reference sequence). There are 17 residues in the CDR3. Germline trimming cut 5 bases from V and 3 bases from J; bases unmatched to any gene: 14. For the CDR3, the DNA is TGTGCCAGCAGCCCTCCGTGGTCGGGGGGAACGACAGATACGCAGTATTTT. As protein: CASSPPWSGGTTDTQYF.

The chain is built from TRBV27 and TRBJ2-1, with D perhaps matching TRBD1 (6 bases). The CDR3 extends over 15 amino acids. Trimming stripped 5 bases from V and 0 bases from J, with 11 bases between. Germline V lookup: CDR1 MNHEY, CDR2 SMNVEV (reference sequence). The CDR3 nucleotides read TGTGCCAGCAGTACGGCCAGGGGCTCCTACAATGAGCAGTTCTTC. Amino acid sequence: CASSTARGSYNEQFF.

The CDR3 loop is CASSVGVAHTGELFF. As DNA, the CDR3 is TGTGCCAGCAGCGTAGGAGTTGCGCACACCGGGGAGCTGTTTTTT. V is TRBV9 and J is TRBJ2-2, with unresolved D. This CDR3 is built from 15 residues. The germline V gene encodes CDR1 SGDLS and CDR2 YYNGEE. V dropped 0 bases and J dropped 3 bases, with 9 bases sitting between them.

This clone was observed a single time. The rearrangement uses TRBV5-6 and TRBJ1-2; no clear D gene. Germline V gives CDR1 SGHDT, CDR2 YYEEEE. The CDR3 spans 16 residues. Trimming cost V 5 bases and J 0 bases, with 17 bases left between them. The CDR3 loop is CASSPFSRIPNYGYTF. The CDR3 region has the DNA TGTGCCAGCAGTCCCTTTTCGAGAATACCTAACTATGGCTACACCTTC.

The genes are TRBV7-9 and TRBJ1-2; 9 nucleotides align to TRBD1. The J segment lost 3 bases and the V segment lost 1 base, leaving 3 bases of the junction unmatched. CDR3 length: 15 amino acids. Germline CDR1 SEHNR, CDR2 FQNEAQ (reference sequence). In nucleotides, the CDR3 is TGTGCCAGCAGCTTAGGACAGGGGGGAGACTATGGCTACACCTTC. Translated: CASSLGQGGDYGYTF.

This chain links TRBV29-1 with TRBJ2-5; D perhaps matches TRBD1 (6 bases). Trimming stripped 4 bases from V and 1 base from J, with 16 bases between. Germline CDR1 SQVTM, CDR2 ANQGSEA. This CDR3 contains 15 residues. DNA of the CDR3: TGCAGCGTTGTACTACAGGGAGTCCTCCAAGAGACCCAGTACTTC. Its translation is CSVVLQGVLQETQYF.

The chain has TRBV28 and TRBJ1-6, with D unclear. The V end lost 3 bases, the J end lost 2 bases, and 14 bases lay between the germline ends. Germline V gene lookup returns CDR1 MDHEN and CDR2 SYDVKM. This CDR3 comprises 17 residues. The CDR3 is CASSFEGPGPYNSPLHF. The CDR3 nucleotides are TGTGCCAGCAGTTTCGAGGGCCCAGGCCCCTATAATTCACCCCTCCACTTT.

The chain is built from TRBV10-3 and TRBJ1-6, with 9 positions matching TRBD1. Germline V lookup: CDR1 ENHRY, CDR2 SYGVKD. V was clipped by 6 bases and J by 8 bases; unmatched bases: 17. The CDR3 has 18 amino acids. This CDR3 reads CAISGQGTVRERDSPLHF. CDR3 bases: TGTGCCATCAGCGGACAGGGGACGGTTAGAGAGAGGGATTCACCCCTCCACTTT.

The V call is TRBV7-8, the J call TRBJ2-3, with D hard to call. The V gene's germline CDR1 is SGHVS and CDR2 FQNEAQ. The germline V and J ends were trimmed by 1 base and 1 base, with 6 bases remaining between them. This CDR3 is built from 14 residues. CDR3 in DNA: TGTGCCAGCAGCTTAGGGCACCGCACAGATACGCAGTATTTT. Residues: CASSLGHRTDTQYF.

The genes are TRBV2 and TRBJ1-5; no firm D call. Trimming took off 6 bases at V and 2 bases at J, with 14 bases between the two ends. The germline V gene has CDR1 SNHLY and CDR2 FYNNEI. The CDR3 contains 15 residues. CDR3 DNA sequence: TGTGCCAGCAGCCCGGTCCCAGGCGGCAATCAGCCCCAGCATTTT. This gives the protein CASSPVPGGNQPQHF.

The chain links TRBV27 to TRBJ2-1; TRBD2 matches at 13 bases. The CDR3 spans 17 residues. Germline V gives CDR1 MNHEY, CDR2 SMNVEV (reference sequence). The trim removed 2 bases at V and 11 bases at J, leaving 12 bases unmatched. DNA of the CDR3: TGTGCCAGCAGTTTAGATTCCCCGTGGACTAGCGGGAGTAAGCAGTTCTTC. It is translated as CASSLDSPWTSGSKQFF.

The gene calls are TRBV28 and TRBJ1-5; no firm D call. The CDR3 runs 14 residues. The germline V and J ends were trimmed by 7 bases and 2 bases, with 12 bases remaining between them. Germline V gene sequence: CDR1 MDHEN, CDR2 SYDVKM. The CDR3 coding sequence is TGTGCCAGCACTAATCCCTTTGGCAATCAGCCCCAGCATTTT. This translates into CASTNPFGNQPQHF.

The CDR3 sequence: CASTRGTGGPSDTQYF. Here the CDR3 DNA reads TGCGCCAGCACTAGGGGAACGGGAGGGCCGTCAGATACGCAGTATTTT. The genes are TRBV10-2 and TRBJ2-3; 8 bases agree with TRBD2. Trimming removed 7 bases from V and 4 bases from J; junction bases left unmatched: 13. This CDR3 spans 16 amino acids. Germline V gene sequence: CDR1 WSHSY, CDR2 SAAADI.

Only a few counts were recorded for this clone. The chain recombines TRBV28 with TRBJ2-7; possibly TRBD1 for D (5 bases). CDR1 MDHEN and CDR2 SYDVKM come from the germline V gene. The CDR3 covers 15 residues. Trimming stripped 0 bases from V and 2 bases from J, with 11 bases between. The CDR3 DNA reads as TGTGCCAGCAGTTTATGGGGCGACAGTGCCTACGAGCAGTACTTC. This codes for CASSLWGDSAYEQYF.

The chain has TRBV4-2 and TRBJ2-1; D might be TRBD2 (6 bases). V lost 0 bases to trimming and J lost 2 bases, with 14 bases between them. CDR3 length: 17 residues. Germline V lookup: CDR1 LGHNA, CDR2 YNFKEQ. The CDR3 nucleotides read TGTGCCAGCAGCCAAGAAGGTCCGGGAGCCCCCTACAATGAGCAGTTCTTC. Residues: CASSQEGPGAPYNEQFF.

This chain links TRBV28 with TRBJ1-5; no definite D call. CDR3 length: 16 residues. Germline CDR1 is MDHEN and CDR2 is SYDVKM. V shed 3 bases and J shed 7 bases, with 19 bases lying between them. In nucleotides, the CDR3 is TGTGCCAGCAGTTTCCCCACCCAGGCCGAGAACCAGCCCCAGCATTTT. This gives the protein CASSFPTQAENQPQHF. The full variable domain, rest sourced from reference TRBV28 and TRBJ1-5, is DVKVTQSSRYLVKRTGEKVFLECVQDMDHENMFWYRQDPGLGLRLIYFSYDVKMKEKGDIPEGYSVSREKKERFSLILESASTNQTSMYLCASSFPTQAENQPQHFGDGTRLSIL.

The chain combines TRBV7-3 with TRBJ2-2; 7 nucleotides align to TRBD1. The CDR3 sequence is 15 residues long. The V gene's germline CDR1 is SGHTA and CDR2 FQGTGA. V was clipped by 1 base and J by 4 bases; unmatched bases: 3. The CDR3 loop is CASSLRGGVTGELFF. In nucleotides, the CDR3 is TGTGCCAGCAGCTTAAGAGGGGGCGTCACCGGGGAGCTGTTTTTT. The full variable domain, its missing parts supplied by reference TRBV7-3 and TRBJ2-2, is GAGVSQTPSNKVTEKGKYVELRCDPISGHTALYWYRQSLGQGPEFLIYFQGTGAADDSGLPNDRFFAVRPEGSVSTLKIQRTERGDSAVYLCASSLRGGVTGELFFGEGSRLTVL.

J is TRBJ2-7 and V is TRBV28; 9 nucleotides match TRBD2. The CDR3 extends over 15 amino acids. Unmatched junction bases numbered 5, after V lost 5 bases and J lost 0 bases. Per the germline V gene, CDR1 is MDHEN and CDR2 is SYDVKM. The CDR3 loop reads CASSHSGSISYEQYF. The DNA of the CDR3 is TGTGCCAGCAGTCATAGCGGGAGTATCTCCTACGAGCAGTACTTC. Combining the CDR3 with reference TRBV28 and TRBJ2-7 gives the whole variable domain DVKVTQSSRYLVKRTGEKVFLECVQDMDHENMFWYRQDPGLGLRLIYFSYDVKMKEKGDIPEGYSVSREKKERFSLILESASTNQTSMYLCASSHSGSISYEQYFGPGTRLTVT.

A single count supports this clone. The chain employs TRBV9 and TRBJ2-2; D may be TRBD2 (5 bases). The CDR3 totals 15 residues. V lost 1 base and J lost 5, with 12 bases in between. The germline V gene encodes CDR1 SGDLS and CDR2 YYNGEE. The CDR3 region is CASSVSWETTGELFF. The CDR3 coding sequence is TGTGCCAGCAGCGTATCTTGGGAGACAACCGGGGAGCTGTTTTTT. The full variable domain, its missing parts supplied by reference TRBV9 and TRBJ2-2, is DSGVTQTPKHLITATGQRVTLRCSPRSGDLSVYWYQQSLDQGLQFLIQYYNGEERAKGNILERFSAQQFPDLHSELNLSSLELGDSALYFCASSVSWETTGELFFGEGSRLTVL.

The gene calls are TRBV27 and TRBJ2-7, with 9 bases that match TRBD2. The J segment lost 3 bases and the V segment lost 4 bases, leaving 4 bases of the junction unmatched. The CDR3 totals 14 residues. Germline CDR1 MNHEY, CDR2 SMNVEV (reference sequence). DNA for the CDR3: TGTGCCAGCAGTTCCAAGCGGGAGGTCTACGAGCAGTACTTC. This sequence encodes CASSSKREVYEQYF.

This chain uses TRBV11-2 with TRBJ2-1, with 8 bases lining up with TRBD2. V lost 1 base to trimming and J lost 6 bases; unmatched junction nucleotides: 8. The CDR3 sequence is 16 residues long. The germline CDR1 and CDR2 sequences are SGHAT and FQNNGV. The CDR3 spells CASSLGVGRDSNEQFF. The CDR3 coding sequence is TGTGCCAGCAGCTTAGGGGTCGGGAGGGACTCCAATGAGCAGTTCTTC.